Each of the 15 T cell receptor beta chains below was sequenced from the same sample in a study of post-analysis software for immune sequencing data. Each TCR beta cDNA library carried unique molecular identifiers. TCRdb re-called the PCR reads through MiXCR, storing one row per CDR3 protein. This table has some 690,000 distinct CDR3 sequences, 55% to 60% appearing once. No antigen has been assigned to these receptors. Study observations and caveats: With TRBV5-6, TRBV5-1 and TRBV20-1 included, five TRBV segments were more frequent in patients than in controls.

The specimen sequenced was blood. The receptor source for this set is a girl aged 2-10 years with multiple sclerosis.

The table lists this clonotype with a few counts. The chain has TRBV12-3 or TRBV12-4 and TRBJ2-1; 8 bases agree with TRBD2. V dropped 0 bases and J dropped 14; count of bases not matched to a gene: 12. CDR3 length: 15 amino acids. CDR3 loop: CASSLALPFSGMEFF. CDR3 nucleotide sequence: TGTGCCAGCAGTTTAGCGCTACCCTTTAGCGGGATGGAGTTCTTC.

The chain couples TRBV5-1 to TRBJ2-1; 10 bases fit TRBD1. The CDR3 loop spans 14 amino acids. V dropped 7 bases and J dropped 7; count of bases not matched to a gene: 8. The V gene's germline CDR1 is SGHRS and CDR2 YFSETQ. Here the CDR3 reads CASPSGTGDNEQFF. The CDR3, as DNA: TGCGCCAGCCCGTCCGGGACAGGGGATAATGAGCAGTTCTTC.

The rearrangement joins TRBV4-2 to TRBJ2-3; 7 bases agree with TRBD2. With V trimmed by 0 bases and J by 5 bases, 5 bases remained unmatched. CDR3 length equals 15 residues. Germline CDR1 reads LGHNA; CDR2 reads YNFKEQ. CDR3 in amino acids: CASSQDLAGEDTQYF. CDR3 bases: TGTGCCAGCAGCCAAGATCTTGCGGGAGAAGATACGCAGTATTTT.

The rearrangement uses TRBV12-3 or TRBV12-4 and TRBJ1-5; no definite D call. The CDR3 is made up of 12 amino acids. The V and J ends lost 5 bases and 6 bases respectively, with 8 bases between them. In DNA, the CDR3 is TGTGCCAGCAGTGGCGGCAGTCAGCCCCAGCATTTT. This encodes CASSGGSQPQHF.

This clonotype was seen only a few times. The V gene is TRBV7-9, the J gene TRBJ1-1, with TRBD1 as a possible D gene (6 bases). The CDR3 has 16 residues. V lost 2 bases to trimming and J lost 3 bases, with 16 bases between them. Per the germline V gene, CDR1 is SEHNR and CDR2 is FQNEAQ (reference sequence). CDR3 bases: TGTGCCAGCAGCTTATATCAGGGGATGGGCGACACTGAAGCTTTCTTT. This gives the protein CASSLYQGMGDTEAFF.

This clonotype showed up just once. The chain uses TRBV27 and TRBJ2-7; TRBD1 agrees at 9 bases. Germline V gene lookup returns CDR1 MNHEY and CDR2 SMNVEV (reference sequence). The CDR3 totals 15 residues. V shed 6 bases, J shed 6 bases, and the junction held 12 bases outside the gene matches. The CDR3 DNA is TGTGCCAGCAGCCTAACCGGGACAGGGTATCTCGAGCAGTACTTC. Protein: CASSLTGTGYLEQYF.

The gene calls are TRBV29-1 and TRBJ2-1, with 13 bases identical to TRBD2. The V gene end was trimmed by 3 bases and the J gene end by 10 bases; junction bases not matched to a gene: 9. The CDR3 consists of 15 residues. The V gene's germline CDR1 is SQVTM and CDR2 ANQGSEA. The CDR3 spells CSVDNGLAGVGEQFF. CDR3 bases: TGCAGCGTTGACAACGGACTAGCGGGAGTGGGAGAGCAGTTCTTC.

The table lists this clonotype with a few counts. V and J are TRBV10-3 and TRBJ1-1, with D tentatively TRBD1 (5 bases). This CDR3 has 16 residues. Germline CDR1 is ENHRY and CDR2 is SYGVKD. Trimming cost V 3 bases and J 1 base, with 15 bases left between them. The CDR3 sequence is CAISDPPGPKNTEAFF. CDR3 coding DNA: TGTGCCATCAGTGACCCGCCGGGACCCAAGAACACTGAAGCTTTCTTT.

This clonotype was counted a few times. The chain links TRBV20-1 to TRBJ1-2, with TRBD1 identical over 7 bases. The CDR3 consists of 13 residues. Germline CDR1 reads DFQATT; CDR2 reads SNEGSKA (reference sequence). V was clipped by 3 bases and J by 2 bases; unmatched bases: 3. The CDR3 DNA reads TGCAGTGCTAGCCCGACAGGGAACTATGGCTACACCTTC. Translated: CSASPTGNYGYTF.

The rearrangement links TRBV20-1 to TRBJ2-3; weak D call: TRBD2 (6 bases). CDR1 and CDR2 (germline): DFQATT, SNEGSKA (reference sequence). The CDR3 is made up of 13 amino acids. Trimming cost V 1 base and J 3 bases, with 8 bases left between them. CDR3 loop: CSARGLVTDTQYF. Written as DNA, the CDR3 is TGCAGTGCTAGAGGACTAGTAACAGATACGCAGTATTTT.

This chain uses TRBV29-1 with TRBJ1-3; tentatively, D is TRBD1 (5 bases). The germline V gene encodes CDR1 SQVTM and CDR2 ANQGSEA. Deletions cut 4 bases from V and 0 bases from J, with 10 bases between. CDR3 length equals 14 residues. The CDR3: CSVGLTVSGNTIYF. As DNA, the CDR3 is TGCAGCGTTGGTCTGACAGTCTCTGGAAACACCATATATTTT.

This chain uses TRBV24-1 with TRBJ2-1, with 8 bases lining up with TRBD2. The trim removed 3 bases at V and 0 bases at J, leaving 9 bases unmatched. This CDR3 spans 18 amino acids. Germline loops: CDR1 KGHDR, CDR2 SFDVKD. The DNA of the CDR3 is TGTGCCACCAGTGATCGACTAGCGCGGACTAGCTCCTACAATGAGCAGTTCTTC. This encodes CATSDRLARTSSYNEQFF.

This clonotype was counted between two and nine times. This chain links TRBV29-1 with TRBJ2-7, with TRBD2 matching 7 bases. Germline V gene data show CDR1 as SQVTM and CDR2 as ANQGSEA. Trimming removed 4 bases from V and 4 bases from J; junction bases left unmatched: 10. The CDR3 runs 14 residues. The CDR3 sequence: CSVGTVGRRYEQYF. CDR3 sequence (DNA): TGCAGCGTTGGGACTGTCGGGAGGAGGTACGAGCAGTACTTC.

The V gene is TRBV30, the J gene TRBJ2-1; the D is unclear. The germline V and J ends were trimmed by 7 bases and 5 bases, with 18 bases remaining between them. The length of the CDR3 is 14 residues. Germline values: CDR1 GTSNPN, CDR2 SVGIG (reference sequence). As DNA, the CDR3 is TGTGCCTCAATCGTGGGGATTCCTCACAATGAGCAGTTCTTC. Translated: CASIVGIPHNEQFF.

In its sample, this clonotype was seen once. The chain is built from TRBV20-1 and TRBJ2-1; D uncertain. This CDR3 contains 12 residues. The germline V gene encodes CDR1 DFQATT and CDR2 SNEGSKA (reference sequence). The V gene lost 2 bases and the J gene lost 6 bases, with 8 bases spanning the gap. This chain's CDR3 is CSARSQINEQFF. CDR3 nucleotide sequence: TGCAGTGCTAGATCCCAGATCAATGAGCAGTTCTTC.